The 13 T cell receptor beta chains presented below share a single source sample, sequenced in a study of immune evolution from preneoplasia to lung adenocarcinoma. Only in-frame clones appear in the TCRdb table, and some are missing; sequencing was by immunoSEQ multiplex PCR. The table lists 4,900 or so clones, around nine tenths of them singletons. The sample taken for sequencing was FFPE atypical adenomatous hyperplasia tissue from the lung. The subset denotes: atypical adenomatous hyperplasia (AAH), lung preneoplasia. All receptors derive from a person between 65 and 80 years old with lung adenocarcinoma.

The genes are TRBV6-4 and TRBJ1-2; D gene unclear. The V end lost 3 bases, the J end lost 8 bases, and 13 bases lay between the germline ends. Germline V gives CDR1 MRHNA, CDR2 SNTAGT. The CDR3 runs 13 residues. The CDR3 DNA follows: TGTGCCAGCAGTGAGGGGAATTTCGGGGGCTACACCTTC. Translating it yields CASSEGNFGGYTF.

The chain joins TRBV18 to TRBJ1-4; TRBD1 matches at 7 bases. Per germline, CDR1 KGHSH and CDR2 LQKENI. With 4 bases clipped from V and 0 bases from J, the junction kept 5 bases outside the gene matches. This CDR3 is 16 amino acids long. The CDR3 DNA is TGTGCCAGCTCACAGTCCGGGACAGCAACTAATGAAAAACTGTTTTTT. Protein product: CASSQSGTATNEKLFF.

The chain recombines TRBV7-8 with TRBJ2-7; TRBD2 matches 11 bases. Trimming at V came to 2 bases and at J to 9 bases, leaving 24 bases not matched to a gene. Germline values: CDR1 SGHVS, CDR2 FQNEAQ. The CDR3 has 20 residues. CDR3 sequence: CASSLSPPGLAGGPYVGQYF. In nucleotides, the CDR3 is TGTGCCAGCAGCTTATCCCCCCCCGGGCTAGCGGGGGGACCCTACGTTGGGCAGTACTTC.

The chain combines TRBV19 with TRBJ1-5; D gene ambiguous. Germline V lookup: CDR1 LNHDA, CDR2 SQIVND (reference sequence). The CDR3 has 12 residues. Trimming left V 3 bases short and J 4 bases short, with 4 bases between. Here the CDR3 DNA reads TGTGCCAGTAGTATCATAAATCAGCCCCAGCATTTT. It is translated as CASSIINQPQHF.

J is TRBJ2-7 and V is TRBV6-6; the D is unclear. V lost 5 bases and J lost 2, with 4 bases in between. The CDR3 is made up of 11 amino acids. The germline CDR1 and CDR2 sequences are MNHNY and SVGAGI (reference sequence). CDR3 protein: CASSLTYEQYF. The CDR3 DNA reads as TGTGCCAGCAGTCTGACCTACGAGCAGTACTTC.

The chain carries TRBV27 and TRBJ2-5; no reliable D call. Trimming cost V 7 bases and J 0 bases, with 12 bases left between them. The germline V gene has CDR1 MNHEY and CDR2 SMNVEV (reference sequence). The CDR3 spans 14 residues. Written as DNA, the CDR3 is TGTGCCAGCAATGGGCGGCGACACCAAGAGACCCAGTACTTC. Translation: CASNGRRHQETQYF.

CDR3 coding DNA: TGTGCCTGGACGGGACAGGGGGATTCTGGGGCCAACGTCCTGACTTTC. This sequence encodes CAWTGQGDSGANVLTF. This chain joins TRBV30 and TRBJ2-6, with 11 bases matching TRBD1. Germline CDR1 and CDR2: GTSNPN and SVGIG (reference sequence). V shed 4 bases and J 1 base; nucleotides not matched to a gene: 3. The CDR3 totals 16 residues. Complete variable domain (other parts from reference TRBV30 and TRBJ2-6): SQTIHQWPATLVQPVGSPLSLECTVEGTSNPNLYWYRQAAGRGLQLLFYSVGIGQISSEVPQNLSASRPQDRQFILSSKKLLLSDSGFYLCAWTGQGDSGANVLTFGAGSRLTVL.

The chain employs TRBV7-9 and TRBJ1-4; D is unresolved. Trimming shortened V by 1 base and J by 4 bases, and 13 bases separated the two germline ends. The CDR3 length is 16 residues. Germline CDR1 and CDR2: SEHNR and FQNEAQ (reference sequence). In DNA, the CDR3 is TGTGCCAGCAGCTTAGGGCGAAGGCAGATTAATGAAAAACTGTTTTTT. Its translation is CASSLGRRQINEKLFF.

This chain joins TRBV7-9 and TRBJ1-4; no firm D call. V lost 5 bases and J 7 bases, leaving 11 bases between the germline ends. Germline CDR1 SEHNR, CDR2 FQNEAQ (reference sequence). The CDR3 covers 13 residues. This CDR3 is CASSPIGFEKLFF. In DNA, the CDR3 is TGTGCCAGCAGCCCTATCGGGTTTGAAAAACTGTTTTTT.

This chain uses TRBV7-9 with TRBJ1-1; TRBD1 aligns across 8 bases. There are 14 residues in the CDR3. V shed 5 bases and J 4 bases; nucleotides not matched to a gene: 6. CDR1 is SEHNR and CDR2 is FQNEAQ in the germline V gene (reference sequence). This CDR3 reads CASSESTGGTEAFF. The DNA for the CDR3 is TGTGCCAGCAGCGAAAGTACAGGGGGCACTGAAGCTTTCTTT.

This clone was recorded a few times. The rearrangement uses TRBV28 and TRBJ1-3; D is unclear. Trimming shortened V by 10 bases and J by 0 bases, and 10 bases separated the two germline ends. Per the germline V gene, CDR1 is MDHEN and CDR2 is SYDVKM. The CDR3 runs to 13 residues. Here the CDR3 DNA reads TGTGCCACCCGGAAAAGCTCTGGAAACACCATATATTTT. The encoded protein is CATRKSSGNTIYF.

The rearrangement links TRBV28 to TRBJ1-4; 9 nucleotides line up with TRBD1. This CDR3 has 15 residues. Trimming at V came to 5 bases and at J to 5 bases, leaving 6 bases not matched to a gene. The germline V gene encodes CDR1 MDHEN and CDR2 SYDVKM. The CDR3 loop is CASSPPTGGNEKLFF. Written as DNA, the CDR3 is TGTGCCAGCAGTCCCCCGACAGGGGGAAATGAAAAACTGTTTTTT.

This clone was seen just once. V gene TRBV7-9 combines with J gene TRBJ1-2; D not resolved. CDR1 and CDR2 from the germline V gene are SEHNR and FQNEAQ (reference sequence). Trimming left V 4 bases short and J 4 bases short, with 4 bases between. The CDR3 covers 11 residues. In nucleotides, the CDR3 is TGTGCCAGCAGCTCCTTCTATGGCTACACCTTC. It codes for CASSSFYGYTF.